This is a list of T cell receptor beta chains from one sample in a study of blood T cells in healthy people across ages. MiXCR, applied by TCRdb to the 5' RACE reads, yields one record per CDR3 protein. The table has about 1.4 million distinct CDR3 sequences, 59% seen once. Sequencing was done on a sample of blood. These receptors all stem from a man aged 18 to 35 in good health. The CDR3 runs from the conserved cysteine through the conserved F or W. Each record gives: clone size, J gene, V gene, D gene, CDR3 protein, CDR3 DNA. The D gene is left open where the match is weak. Only some rows state a clone size, as once, few, many or a class for expanded clones.

clone size: NA; J gene: TRBJ1-5; V gene: TRBV6-2/TRBV6-3; D gene: NA; CDR3 protein: CASSYLGVANQPQHF; CDR3 DNA: TGTGCCAGCAGTTACTTAGGAGTAGCCAATCAGCCCCAGCATTTT
clone size: NA; J gene: TRBJ2-1; V gene: TRBV2; D gene: TRBD2; CDR3 protein: CASSLLAGGTYEQFF; CDR3 DNA: TGTGCCAGCAGCCTACTAGCGGGAGGCACCTATGAGCAGTTCTTC
clone size: NA; J gene: TRBJ2-7; V gene: TRBV13; D gene: TRBD1; CDR3 protein: CASSTRDRWYEQYF; CDR3 DNA: TGTGCCAGCAGTACTCGGGACAGGTGGTACGAGCAGTACTTC
clone size: NA; J gene: TRBJ1-2; V gene: TRBV25-1; D gene: NA; CDR3 protein: CASSRATYGYTF; CDR3 DNA: TGTGCCAGCAGCCGTGCGACTTATGGCTACACCTTC
clone size: NA; J gene: TRBJ1-2; V gene: TRBV4-3; D gene: NA; CDR3 protein: CASSQDKAGLYGYTF; CDR3 DNA: TGCGCCAGCAGCCAAGATAAGGCAGGTCTCTATGGCTACACCTTC
clone size: few; J gene: TRBJ2-7; V gene: TRBV29-1; D gene: NA; CDR3 protein: CSPEWDDDEQYF; CDR3 DNA: TGCAGTCCTGAATGGGACGACGACGAGCAGTACTTC
clone size: NA; J gene: TRBJ2-5; V gene: TRBV4-3; D gene: TRBD1; CDR3 protein: CASSQHPFLGGGETQYF; CDR3 DNA: TGCGCCAGCAGCCAACACCCTTTTTTAGGGGGCGGAGAGACCCAGTACTTC
clone size: NA; J gene: TRBJ1-2; V gene: TRBV6-5; D gene: NA; CDR3 protein: CASSYSAGGGYTF; CDR3 DNA: TGTGCCAGCAGTTACTCCGCGGGAGGGGGCTACACCTTC
clone size: many; J gene: TRBJ2-7; V gene: TRBV20-1; D gene: NA; CDR3 protein: CSASMRGLGEQYF; CDR3 DNA: TGCAGTGCTAGTATGCGGGGCCTAGGAGAGCAGTACTTC
clone size: NA; J gene: TRBJ1-5; V gene: TRBV7-2; D gene: NA; CDR3 protein: CASSLGPTGGYSNQPQHF; CDR3 DNA: TGTGCCAGCAGCTTAGGCCCGACAGGAGGTTATAGCAATCAGCCCCAGCATTTT
clone size: NA; J gene: TRBJ2-1; V gene: TRBV29-1; D gene: TRBD1; CDR3 protein: CSVERDRVTNEQFF; CDR3 DNA: TGCAGCGTGGAACGAGACAGGGTAACCAATGAGCAGTTCTTC
clone size: NA; J gene: TRBJ2-4; V gene: TRBV20-1; D gene: NA; CDR3 protein: CSASAAAGAKNIQYF; CDR3 DNA: TGCAGTGCTAGTGCGGCTGCCGGGGCCAAAAACATTCAGTACTTC
clone size: NA; J gene: TRBJ2-7; V gene: TRBV20-1; D gene: TRBD2; CDR3 protein: CSARDWTGGGDEQYF; CDR3 DNA: TGCAGTGCTAGAGATTGGACGGGAGGAGGCGACGAGCAGTACTTC
clone size: few; J gene: TRBJ2-5; V gene: TRBV10-3; D gene: TRBD1; CDR3 protein: CAISESTGLETQYF; CDR3 DNA: TGTGCCATCAGTGAGTCGACAGGGCTGGAGACCCAGTACTTC
clone size: NA; J gene: TRBJ1-2; V gene: TRBV5-1; D gene: TRBD1; CDR3 protein: CASSLGEGQDLLYGYTF; CDR3 DNA: TGCGCCAGCAGCTTGGGGGAGGGACAGGACCTTCTCTATGGCTACACCTTC
clone size: NA; J gene: TRBJ2-7; V gene: TRBV7-9; D gene: NA; CDR3 protein: CASSSDRDMDYEQYF; CDR3 DNA: TGTGCCAGCAGCTCTGACCGGGACATGGACTACGAGCAGTACTTC
clone size: NA; J gene: TRBJ2-4; V gene: TRBV24-1; D gene: NA; CDR3 protein: CATSDVRDISEQYF; CDR3 DNA: TGTGCCACCAGTGACGTCCGGGACATCAGTGAGCAGTACTTC
clone size: NA; J gene: TRBJ2-2; V gene: TRBV20-1; D gene: TRBD1; CDR3 protein: CSANSDRGGTGELFF; CDR3 DNA: TGCAGTGCTAACTCGGACAGGGGTGGCACCGGGGAGCTGTTTTTT
clone size: NA; J gene: TRBJ1-2; V gene: TRBV12-3/TRBV12-4; D gene: NA; CDR3 protein: CATSTPNYGYTF; CDR3 DNA: TGTGCCACCTCGACACCGAACTATGGCTACACCTTC
clone size: NA; J gene: TRBJ2-1; V gene: TRBV12-3/TRBV12-4; D gene: TRBD2; CDR3 protein: CASSSGGRGGGANNEQFF; CDR3 DNA: TGTGCCAGCAGTTCCGGGGGTCGTGGCGGGGGGGCCAACAATGAGCAGTTCTTC
clone size: NA; J gene: TRBJ2-7; V gene: TRBV7-8; D gene: TRBD1; CDR3 protein: CASRSAGQGTYEQYF; CDR3 DNA: TGTGCCAGCAGGAGCGCGGGACAGGGAACGTACGAGCAGTACTTC
clone size: NA; J gene: TRBJ2-1; V gene: TRBV6-5; D gene: TRBD1; CDR3 protein: CASSSPAGQGSNEQFF; CDR3 DNA: TGTGCCAGCAGTTCCCCTGCGGGACAGGGAAGCAATGAGCAGTTCTTC
clone size: few; J gene: TRBJ2-1; V gene: TRBV6-5; D gene: NA; CDR3 protein: CATQEHSYNEQFF; CDR3 DNA: TGTGCCACCCAAGAGCACAGCTACAATGAGCAGTTCTTC
clone size: few; J gene: TRBJ2-7; V gene: TRBV4-1; D gene: TRBD2; CDR3 protein: CASSQESGGRYEQYF; CDR3 DNA: TGCGCCAGCAGCCAAGAGAGCGGGGGGCGTTACGAGCAGTACTTC
clone size: NA; J gene: TRBJ2-3; V gene: TRBV6-5; D gene: TRBD1; CDR3 protein: CASSFLRQGKGRTDTQYF; CDR3 DNA: TGTGCCAGCAGTTTTCTCAGACAGGGAAAAGGGCGGACAGATACGCAGTATTTT
clone size: NA; J gene: TRBJ2-5; V gene: TRBV2; D gene: TRBD2; CDR3 protein: CASSGAREGPETQYF; CDR3 DNA: TGTGCCAGCAGTGGAGCGCGGGAGGGGCCAGAGACCCAGTACTTC
clone size: NA; J gene: TRBJ1-1; V gene: TRBV25-1; D gene: NA; CDR3 protein: CASSVGGWAEAFF; CDR3 DNA: TGTGCCAGCAGCGTAGGGGGTTGGGCTGAAGCTTTCTTT
clone size: NA; J gene: TRBJ2-5; V gene: TRBV4-1; D gene: TRBD1; CDR3 protein: CASSLGQGARETQYF; CDR3 DNA: TGCGCCAGCAGTCTAGGACAGGGGGCGAGGGAGACCCAGTACTTC
clone size: NA; J gene: TRBJ2-4; V gene: TRBV5-6; D gene: NA; CDR3 protein: CASSHDENIQYF; CDR3 DNA: TGTGCCAGCAGTCATGACGAAAACATTCAGTACTTC